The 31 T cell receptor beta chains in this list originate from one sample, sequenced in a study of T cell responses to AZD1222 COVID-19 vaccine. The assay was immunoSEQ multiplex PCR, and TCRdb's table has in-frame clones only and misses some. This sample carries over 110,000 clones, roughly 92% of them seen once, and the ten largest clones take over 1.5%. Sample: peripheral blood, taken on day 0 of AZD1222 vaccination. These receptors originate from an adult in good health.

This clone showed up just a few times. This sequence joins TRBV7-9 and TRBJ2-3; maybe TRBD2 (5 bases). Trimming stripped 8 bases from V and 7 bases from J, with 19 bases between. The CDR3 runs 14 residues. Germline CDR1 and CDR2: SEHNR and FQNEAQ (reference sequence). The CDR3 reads CASRYRSGLNTQYF. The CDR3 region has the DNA TGTGCCAGCCGATATCGAAGCGGTTTAAATACGCAGTATTTT.

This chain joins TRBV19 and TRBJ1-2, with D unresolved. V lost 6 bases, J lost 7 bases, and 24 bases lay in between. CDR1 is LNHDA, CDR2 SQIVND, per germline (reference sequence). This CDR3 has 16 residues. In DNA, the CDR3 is TGTGCCAGTAGGAAAGGTCGGGGTCTGGTCGTGCGTGGCTACACCTTC. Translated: CASRKGRGLVVRGYTF.

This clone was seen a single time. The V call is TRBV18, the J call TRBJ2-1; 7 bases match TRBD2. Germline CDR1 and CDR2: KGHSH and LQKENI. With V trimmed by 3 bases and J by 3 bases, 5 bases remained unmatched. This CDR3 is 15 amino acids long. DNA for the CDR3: TGTGCCAGCTCACCCTTTGGCGGGAGCTACAATGAGCAGTTCTTC. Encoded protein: CASSPFGGSYNEQFF.

CDR3 protein: CAWSSDNFYGYTF. In DNA form, the CDR3 reads TGTGCCTGGAGTTCGGACAATTTCTATGGCTACACCTTC. This chain uses TRBV30 with TRBJ1-2; maybe TRBD1 (5 bases). CDR1 GTSNPN and CDR2 SVGIG come from the germline V gene (reference sequence). The V end lost 2 bases, the J end lost 4 bases, and 11 bases lay between the germline ends. The CDR3 runs to 13 residues.

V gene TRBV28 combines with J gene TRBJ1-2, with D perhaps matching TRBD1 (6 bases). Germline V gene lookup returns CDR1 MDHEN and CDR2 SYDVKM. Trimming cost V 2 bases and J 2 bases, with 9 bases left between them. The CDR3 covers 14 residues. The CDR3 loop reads CASSLGGANYGYTF. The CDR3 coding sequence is TGTGCCAGCAGTTTAGGGGGGGCAAACTATGGCTACACCTTC.

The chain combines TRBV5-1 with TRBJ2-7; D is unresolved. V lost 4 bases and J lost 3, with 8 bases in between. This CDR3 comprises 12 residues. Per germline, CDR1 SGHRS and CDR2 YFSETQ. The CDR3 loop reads CASSVDGYEQYF. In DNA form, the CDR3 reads TGCGCCAGCAGCGTGGACGGCTACGAGCAGTACTTC.

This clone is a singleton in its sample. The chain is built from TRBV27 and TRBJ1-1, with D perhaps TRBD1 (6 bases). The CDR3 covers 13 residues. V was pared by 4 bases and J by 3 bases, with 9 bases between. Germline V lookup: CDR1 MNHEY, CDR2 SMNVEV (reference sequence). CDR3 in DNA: TGTGCCAGCAGTTCGGACAGAGACACTGAAGCTTTCTTT. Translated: CASSSDRDTEAFF.

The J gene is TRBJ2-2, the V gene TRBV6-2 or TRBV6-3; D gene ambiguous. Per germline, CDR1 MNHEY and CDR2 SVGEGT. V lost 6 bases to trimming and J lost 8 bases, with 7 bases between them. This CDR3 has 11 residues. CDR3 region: CASSPGGELFF. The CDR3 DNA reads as TGTGCCAGCAGCCCTGGGGGGGAGCTGTTTTTT.

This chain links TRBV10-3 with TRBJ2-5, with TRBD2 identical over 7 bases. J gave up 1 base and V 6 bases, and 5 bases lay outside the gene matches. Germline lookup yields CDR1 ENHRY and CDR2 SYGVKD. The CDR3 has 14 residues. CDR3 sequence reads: CAISLTSAQETQYF. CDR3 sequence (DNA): TGTGCCATCAGCCTAACTAGCGCCCAAGAGACCCAGTACTTC.

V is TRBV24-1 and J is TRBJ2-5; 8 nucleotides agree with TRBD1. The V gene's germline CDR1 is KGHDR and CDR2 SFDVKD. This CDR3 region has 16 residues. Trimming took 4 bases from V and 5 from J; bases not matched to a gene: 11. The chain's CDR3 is CATSDYPRTGKETQYF. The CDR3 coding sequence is TGTGCCACCAGTGACTACCCCAGGACAGGGAAGGAGACCCAGTACTTC.

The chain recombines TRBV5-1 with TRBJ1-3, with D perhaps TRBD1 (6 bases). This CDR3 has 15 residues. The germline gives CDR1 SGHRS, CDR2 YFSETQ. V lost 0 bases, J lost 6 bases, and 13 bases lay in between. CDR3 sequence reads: CASSLGDTPANTIYF. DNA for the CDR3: TGCGCCAGCAGCTTGGGGGACACGCCGGCAAACACCATATATTTT.

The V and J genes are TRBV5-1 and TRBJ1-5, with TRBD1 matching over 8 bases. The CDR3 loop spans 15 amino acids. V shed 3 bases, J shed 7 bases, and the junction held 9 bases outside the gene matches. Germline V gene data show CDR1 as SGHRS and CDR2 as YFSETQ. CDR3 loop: CASSSAGGMGQPQHF. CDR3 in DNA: TGCGCCAGCAGCTCAGCAGGGGGCATGGGCCAGCCCCAGCATTTT.

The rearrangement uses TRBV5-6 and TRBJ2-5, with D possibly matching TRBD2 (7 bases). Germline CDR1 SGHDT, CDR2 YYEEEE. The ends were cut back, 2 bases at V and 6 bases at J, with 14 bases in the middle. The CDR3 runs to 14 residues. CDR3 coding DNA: TGTGCCAGCAGCTTCGGGGGGCGCGGGAAGACCCAGTACTTC. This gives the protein CASSFGGRGKTQYF.

CDR3 sequence: CASSFHRGGSDTQYF. The CDR3 DNA reads TGTGCCAGCAGTTTCCACAGGGGCGGGTCAGATACGCAGTATTTT. The chain recombines TRBV6-5 with TRBJ2-3; 7 bases align to TRBD1. This CDR3 contains 15 residues. Germline-derived CDR1 and CDR2 are MNHEY and SVGAGI. J gave up 4 bases and V 4 bases, and 8 bases lay outside the gene matches.

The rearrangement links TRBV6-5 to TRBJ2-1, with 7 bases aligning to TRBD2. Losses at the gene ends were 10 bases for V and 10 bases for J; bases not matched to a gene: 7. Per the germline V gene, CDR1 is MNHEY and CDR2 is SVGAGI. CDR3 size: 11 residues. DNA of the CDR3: TGTGCCACCAAACTAGCGAGGGAGCAGTTCTTC. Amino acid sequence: CATKLAREQFF.

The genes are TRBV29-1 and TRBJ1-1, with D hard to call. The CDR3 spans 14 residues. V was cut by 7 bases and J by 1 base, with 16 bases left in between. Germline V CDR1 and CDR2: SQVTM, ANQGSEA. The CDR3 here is CSAQDGFGNTEAFF. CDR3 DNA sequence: TGCAGCGCCCAGGATGGGTTCGGGAACACTGAAGCTTTCTTT. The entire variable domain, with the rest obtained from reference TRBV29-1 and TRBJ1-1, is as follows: SAVISQKPSRDICQRGTSLTIQCQVDSQVTMMFWYRQQPGQSLTLIATANQGSEATYESGFVIDKFPISRPNLTFSTLTVSNMSPEDSSIYLCSAQDGFGNTEAFFGQGTRLTVV.

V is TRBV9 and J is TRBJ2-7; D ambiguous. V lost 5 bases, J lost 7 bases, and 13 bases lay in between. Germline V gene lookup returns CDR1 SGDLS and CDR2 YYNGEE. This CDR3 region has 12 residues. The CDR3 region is CASSSGRGEQYF. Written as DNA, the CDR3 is TGTGCCAGCAGTTCAGGACGTGGAGAGCAGTACTTC.

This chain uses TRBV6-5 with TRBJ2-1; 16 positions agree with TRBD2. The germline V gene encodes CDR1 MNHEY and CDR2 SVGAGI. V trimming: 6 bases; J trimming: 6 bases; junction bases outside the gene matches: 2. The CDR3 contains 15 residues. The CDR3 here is CASRGLAGGSNEQFF. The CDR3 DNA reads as TGTGCCAGCAGGGGACTAGCGGGAGGGAGCAATGAGCAGTTCTTC.

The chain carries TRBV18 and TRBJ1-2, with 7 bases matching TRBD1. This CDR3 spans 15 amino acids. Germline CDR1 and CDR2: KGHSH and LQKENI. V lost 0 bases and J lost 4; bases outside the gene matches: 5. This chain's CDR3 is CASSPPRGPGYGYTF. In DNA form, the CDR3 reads TGTGCCAGCTCACCACCGAGGGGGCCAGGCTATGGCTACACCTTC.

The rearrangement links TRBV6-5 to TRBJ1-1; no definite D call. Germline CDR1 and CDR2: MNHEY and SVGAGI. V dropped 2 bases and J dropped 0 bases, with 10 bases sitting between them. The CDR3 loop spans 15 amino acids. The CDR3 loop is CASSYNKGLNTEAFF. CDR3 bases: TGTGCCAGCAGTTACAATAAGGGTTTGAACACTGAAGCTTTCTTT.

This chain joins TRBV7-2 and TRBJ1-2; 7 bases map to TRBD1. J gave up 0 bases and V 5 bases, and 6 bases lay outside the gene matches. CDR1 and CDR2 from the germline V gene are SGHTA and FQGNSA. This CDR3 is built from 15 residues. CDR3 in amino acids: CASSPRTGANYGYTF. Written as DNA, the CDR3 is TGTGCCAGCAGCCCACGGACAGGAGCTAACTATGGCTACACCTTC.

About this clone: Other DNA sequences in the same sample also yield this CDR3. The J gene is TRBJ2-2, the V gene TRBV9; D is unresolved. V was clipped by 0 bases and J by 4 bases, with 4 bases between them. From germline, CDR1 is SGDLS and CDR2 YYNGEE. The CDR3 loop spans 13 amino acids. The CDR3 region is CASSVGGTGELFF. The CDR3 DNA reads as TGTGCCAGCAGCGTAGGAGGCACCGGGGAGCTGTTTTTT.

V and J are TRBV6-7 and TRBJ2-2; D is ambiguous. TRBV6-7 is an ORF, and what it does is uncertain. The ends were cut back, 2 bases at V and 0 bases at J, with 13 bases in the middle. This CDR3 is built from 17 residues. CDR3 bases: TGTGCCAGCAGTTACGCGGCTGCGGATCCGAACACCGGGGAGCTGTTTTTT. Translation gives CASSYAAADPNTGELFF.

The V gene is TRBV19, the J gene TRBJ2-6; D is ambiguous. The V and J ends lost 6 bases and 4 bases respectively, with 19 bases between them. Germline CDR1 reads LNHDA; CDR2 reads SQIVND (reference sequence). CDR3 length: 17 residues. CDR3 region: CASRGKGLLRGANVLTF. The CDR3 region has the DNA TGTGCCAGTAGGGGTAAAGGCCTACTGAGGGGGGCCAACGTCCTGACTTTC.

CDR3: CASSIAAQGSGTEAFF. The CDR3 DNA sequence: TGTGCCAGTAGTATAGCAGCGCAGGGGAGCGGCACTGAAGCTTTCTTT. The genes are TRBV19 and TRBJ1-1; a weak D match, TRBD1 (6 bases). The CDR3 loop spans 16 amino acids. CDR1 LNHDA and CDR2 SQIVND come from the germline V gene (reference sequence). Trimming stripped 1 base from V and 4 bases from J, with 16 bases between.

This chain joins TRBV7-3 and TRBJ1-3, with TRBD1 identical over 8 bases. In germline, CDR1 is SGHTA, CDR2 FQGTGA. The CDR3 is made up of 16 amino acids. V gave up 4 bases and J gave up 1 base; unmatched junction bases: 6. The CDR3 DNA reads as TGTGCCAGCAGCTCAGGGGGCCCAGGATCTGGAAACACCATATATTTT. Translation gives CASSSGGPGSGNTIYF.

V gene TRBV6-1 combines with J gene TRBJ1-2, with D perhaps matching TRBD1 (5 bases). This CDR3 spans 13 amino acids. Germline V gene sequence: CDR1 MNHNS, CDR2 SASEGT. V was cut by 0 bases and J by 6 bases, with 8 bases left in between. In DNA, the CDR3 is TGTGCCAGCAGTGAAGCCCGGGGCCATGGCTACACCTTC. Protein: CASSEARGHGYTF.

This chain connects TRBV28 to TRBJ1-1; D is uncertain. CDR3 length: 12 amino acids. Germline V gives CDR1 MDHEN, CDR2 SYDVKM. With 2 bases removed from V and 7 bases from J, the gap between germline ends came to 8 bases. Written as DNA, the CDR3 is TGTGCCAGCAGTTTAGGTCACGGTGAAGCTTTCTTT. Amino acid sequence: CASSLGHGEAFF.

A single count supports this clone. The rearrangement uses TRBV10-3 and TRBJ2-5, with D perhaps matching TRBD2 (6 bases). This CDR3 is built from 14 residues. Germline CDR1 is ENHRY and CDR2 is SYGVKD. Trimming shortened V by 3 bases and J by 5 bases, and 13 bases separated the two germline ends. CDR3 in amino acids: CAISEGGRGETQYF. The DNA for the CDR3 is TGTGCCATCAGTGAAGGAGGGCGTGGGGAGACCCAGTACTTC.

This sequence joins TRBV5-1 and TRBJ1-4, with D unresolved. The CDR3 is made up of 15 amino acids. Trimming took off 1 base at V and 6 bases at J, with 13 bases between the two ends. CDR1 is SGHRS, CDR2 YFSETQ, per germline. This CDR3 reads CASSLSQATHEKLFF. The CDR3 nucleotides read TGCGCCAGCAGCTTGTCCCAGGCAACGCATGAAAAACTGTTTTTT. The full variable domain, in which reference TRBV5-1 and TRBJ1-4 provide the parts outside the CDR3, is KAGVTQTPRYLIKTRGQQVTLSCSPISGHRSVSWYQQTPGQGLQFLFEYFSETQRNKGNFPGRFSGRQFSNSRSEMNVSTLELGDSALYLCASSLSQATHEKLFFGSGTQLSVL.

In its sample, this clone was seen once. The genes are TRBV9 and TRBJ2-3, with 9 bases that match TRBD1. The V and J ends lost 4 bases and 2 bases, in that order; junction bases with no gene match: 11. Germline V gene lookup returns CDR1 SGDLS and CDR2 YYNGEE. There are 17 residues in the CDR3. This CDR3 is CASSSQARDRVTDTQYF. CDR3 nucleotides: TGTGCCAGCAGCTCCCAGGCCCGGGACAGGGTCACAGATACGCAGTATTTT.